This TCR beta chain was sequenced in a study of metastatic and nonmetastatic thyroid tumors. On the study more broadly: The comparison covered peripheral blood and tumor or nodule tissue in malignant and benign thyroid patients. Study-wide results and caveats: Patients with malignant thyroid tumors reportedly had significantly higher TCR beta diversity than those with benign nodules, in blood and tumor.

The entire patient cohort was treatment-naive prior to thyroid surgery. MiXCR was used by TCRdb to re-call the PCR reads. Found here are around 18,000 clones, roughly a fifth of them singletons; the top ten hold over 15%. In its sample, this clone was seen many times. The antigen remains unidentified. The sequence came from a female donor with papillary thyroid cancer or a benign thyroid nodule (not recorded which). Some clones in this sample may be carry-over from other donors' samples. Sequencing was done on a sample of tumor tissue.

The CDR3 nucleotides read TGTGCCAGCAGTTTATCCTCAATGACTAGCGGTTTCACAGATACGCAGTATTTT. Its protein product is CASSLSSMTSGFTDTQYF. This rearrangement joins TRBV12-3 or TRBV12-4 to TRBJ2-3, with 9 bases aligning to TRBD2. With V trimmed by 2 bases and J by 2 bases, 11 bases remained unmatched. This CDR3 has 18 residues.